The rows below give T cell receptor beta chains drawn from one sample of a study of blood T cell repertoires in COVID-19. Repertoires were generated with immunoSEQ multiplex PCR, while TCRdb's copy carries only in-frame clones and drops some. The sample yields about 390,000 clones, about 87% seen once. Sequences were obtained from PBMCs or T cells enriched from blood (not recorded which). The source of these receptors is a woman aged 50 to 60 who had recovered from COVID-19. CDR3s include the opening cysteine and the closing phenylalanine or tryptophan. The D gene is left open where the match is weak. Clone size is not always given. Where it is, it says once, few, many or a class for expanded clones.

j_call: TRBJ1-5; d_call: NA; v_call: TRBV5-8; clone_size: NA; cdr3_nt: TGTGCCAGCAGCCGGGGTCGGGGTCAGGGCAATCAGCCCCAGCATTTT; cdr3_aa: CASSRGRGQGNQPQHF
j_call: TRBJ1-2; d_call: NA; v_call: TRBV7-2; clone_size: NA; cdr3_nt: TGTGCCAGCAGCTCCCCCTTTAACTATGGCTACACCTTC; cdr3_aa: CASSSPFNYGYTF
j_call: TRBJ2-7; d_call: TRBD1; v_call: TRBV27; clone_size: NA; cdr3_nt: TGTGCCAGCAGTCCGACCGACAGGGAATCCTACGAGCAGTACTTC; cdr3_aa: CASSPTDRESYEQYF
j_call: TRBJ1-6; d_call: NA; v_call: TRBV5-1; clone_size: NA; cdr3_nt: TGCGCCAGCAGCTTTGCGGGGGGGGGAATTTCACCCCTCCACTTT; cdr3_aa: CASSFAGGGISPLHF
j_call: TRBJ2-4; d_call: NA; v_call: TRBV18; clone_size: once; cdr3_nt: TGTGCCAGCTCACCACCTGCGTATGCGGAAAACATTCAGTACTTC; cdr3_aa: CASSPPAYAENIQYF
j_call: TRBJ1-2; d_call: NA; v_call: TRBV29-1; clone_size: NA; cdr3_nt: TGCAGCGTGGATAGTCTAGGCAACGACTATGGCTACACCTTC; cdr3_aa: CSVDSLGNDYGYTF
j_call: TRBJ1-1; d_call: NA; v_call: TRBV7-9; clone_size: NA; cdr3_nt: TGTGCCAGCAGCCCCCGGCAAACAGTGAACACTGAAGCTTTCTTT; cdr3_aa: CASSPRQTVNTEAFF
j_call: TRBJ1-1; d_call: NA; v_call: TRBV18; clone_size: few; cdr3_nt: TGTGCCAGCTCACCCGACTCGGTTGGAGCTTTCTTT; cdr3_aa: CASSPDSVGAFF
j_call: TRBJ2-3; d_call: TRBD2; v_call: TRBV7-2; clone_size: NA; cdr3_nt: TGTGCCAGCAGCATAACTAGCGGGGGGCTAGATACGCAGTATTTT; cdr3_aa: CASSITSGGLDTQYF
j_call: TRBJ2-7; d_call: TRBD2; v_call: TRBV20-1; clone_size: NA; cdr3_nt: TGCAGTGGGGGTAGCGGGTACGAGCAGTACTTC; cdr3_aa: CSGGSGYEQYF
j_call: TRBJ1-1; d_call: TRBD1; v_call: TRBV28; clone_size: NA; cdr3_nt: TGTGCCAGCAGAGAGCACAGGGGGCGCGGTGACACTGAAGCTTTCTTT; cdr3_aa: CASREHRGRGDTEAFF
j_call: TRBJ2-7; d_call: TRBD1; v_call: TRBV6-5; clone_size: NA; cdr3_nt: TGTGCCAGCAGTTGGGACAGGGGTTCCTACGAGCAGTACTTC; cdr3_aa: CASSWDRGSYEQYF
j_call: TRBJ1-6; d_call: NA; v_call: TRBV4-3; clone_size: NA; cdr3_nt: TGCGCCAGCAGCCAAGTGAGAGGCGCAAGCTCCTATAATTCACCCCTCCACTTT; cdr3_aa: CASSQVRGASSYNSPLHF
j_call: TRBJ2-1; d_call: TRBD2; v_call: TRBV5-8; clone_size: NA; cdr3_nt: TGTGCCAGCAGCCTTAGCGGGGGGGCAAGCAATGAGCAGTTCTTC; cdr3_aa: CASSLSGGASNEQFF
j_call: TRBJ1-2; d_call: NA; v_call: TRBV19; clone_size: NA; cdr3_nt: TGTGCCACCCGGGAACAGAACTATGGCTACACCTTC; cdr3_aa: CATREQNYGYTF
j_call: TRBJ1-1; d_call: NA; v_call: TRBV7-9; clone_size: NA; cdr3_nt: TGTGCCAGCAGCCCTGTGAACAGCCTGAACACTGAAGCTTTCTTT; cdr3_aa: CASSPVNSLNTEAFF
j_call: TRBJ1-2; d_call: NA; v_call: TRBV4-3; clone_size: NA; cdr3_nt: TGCGCCAGCAGCCAAGAACAGGGCCCCTATGGCTACACCTTC; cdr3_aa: CASSQEQGPYGYTF
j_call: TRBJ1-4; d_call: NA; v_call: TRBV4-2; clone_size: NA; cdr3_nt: TGTGCCAGCAGCCAACTTACAGGGAGAGGCGAAAAACTGTTTTTT; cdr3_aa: CASSQLTGRGEKLFF
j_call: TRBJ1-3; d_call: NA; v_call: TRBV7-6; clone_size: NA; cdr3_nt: TGTGCCAGCAGCTCAGGGGACGCTGGAAACACCATATATTTT; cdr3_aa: CASSSGDAGNTIYF
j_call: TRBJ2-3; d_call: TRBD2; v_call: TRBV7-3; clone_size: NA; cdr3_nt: TGTGCCAGCAGCTTTGGTGGCGGGAGGGATACGCAGTATTTT; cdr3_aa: CASSFGGGRDTQYF
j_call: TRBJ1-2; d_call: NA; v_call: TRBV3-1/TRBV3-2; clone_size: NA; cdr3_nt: TGTGCCAGCAGCCACCGACAGTCAATTAACTATGGCTACACCTTC; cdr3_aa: CASSHRQSINYGYTF
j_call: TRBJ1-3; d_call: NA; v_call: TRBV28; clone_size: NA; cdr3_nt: TGTGCCAGCAGGGGGCCCGGAAACACCATATATTTT; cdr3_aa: CASRGPGNTIYF
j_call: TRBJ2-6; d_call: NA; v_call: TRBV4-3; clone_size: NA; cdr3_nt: TGCGCCAGCAGCCAAGATTTCGGAGACTCTGGGGCCAACGTCCTGACTTTC; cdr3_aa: CASSQDFGDSGANVLTF
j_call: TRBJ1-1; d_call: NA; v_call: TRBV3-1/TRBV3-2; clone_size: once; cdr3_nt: TGTGCCAGCAGCCAAAAATCAGGAAACACTGAAGCTTTCTTT; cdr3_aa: CASSQKSGNTEAFF
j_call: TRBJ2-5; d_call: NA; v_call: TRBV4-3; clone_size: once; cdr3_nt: TGCGCCAGCAGCCAAGATGGGGAGGAGACCCAGTACTTC; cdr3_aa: CASSQDGEETQYF
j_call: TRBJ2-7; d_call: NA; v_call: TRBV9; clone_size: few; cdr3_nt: TGTGCCAGCAGCGTAGCTCTGGGAGCCTACGAGCAGTACTTC; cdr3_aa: CASSVALGAYEQYF
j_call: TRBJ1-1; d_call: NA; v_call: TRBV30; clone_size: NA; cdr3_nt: TGTGCCTGGAGTCGGGTGACTGAAGCTTTCTTT; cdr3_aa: CAWSRVTEAFF
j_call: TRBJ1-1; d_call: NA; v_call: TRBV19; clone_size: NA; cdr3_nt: TGTGCCAGTAGTATTCTAATGAACACTGAAGCTTTCTTT; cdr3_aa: CASSILMNTEAFF
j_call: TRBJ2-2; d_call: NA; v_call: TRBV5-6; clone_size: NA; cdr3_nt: TGTGCCAGCAGCTTGGATATAGGACTTCCCTTAACGGACACCGGGGAGCTGTTTTTT; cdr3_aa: CASSLDIGLPLTDTGELFF
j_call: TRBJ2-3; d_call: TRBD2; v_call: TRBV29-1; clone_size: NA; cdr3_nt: TGCAGCGTAGGACTAGCGGGGGGCCCAGCAGATACGCAGTATTTT; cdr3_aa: CSVGLAGGPADTQYF
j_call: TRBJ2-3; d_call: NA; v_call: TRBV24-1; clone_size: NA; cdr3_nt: TGTGCCACCAGTGATAGGAGAGACACAGATACGCAGTATTTT; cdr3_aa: CATSDRRDTDTQYF
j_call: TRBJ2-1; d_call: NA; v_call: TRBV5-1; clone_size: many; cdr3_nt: TGCGCCAGCAGCTGGGACTGGGTCTACAATGAGCAGTTCTTC; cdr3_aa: CASSWDWVYNEQFF
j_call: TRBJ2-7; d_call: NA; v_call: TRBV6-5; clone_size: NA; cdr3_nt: TGTGCCAGCCGCCAGGGCTTCTCCTACGAGCAGTACTTC; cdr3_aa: CASRQGFSYEQYF
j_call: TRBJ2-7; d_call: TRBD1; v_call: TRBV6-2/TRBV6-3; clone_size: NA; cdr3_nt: TGTGCCAGCAGTCTGACAGGGGGCGGCGAGCAGTACTTC; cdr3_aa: CASSLTGGGEQYF
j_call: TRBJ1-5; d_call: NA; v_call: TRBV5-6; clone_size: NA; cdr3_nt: TGTGCCAGCAGCTCATCCAGCAATCAGCCCCAGCATTTT; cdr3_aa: CASSSSSNQPQHF
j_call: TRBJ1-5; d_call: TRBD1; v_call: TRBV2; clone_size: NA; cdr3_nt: TGTGCCAGCAGACAAAACAGGGGGCGGAATCAGCCCCAGCATTTT; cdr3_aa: CASRQNRGRNQPQHF
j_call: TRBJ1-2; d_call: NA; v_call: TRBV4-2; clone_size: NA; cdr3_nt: TGTGCCAGCAGCCAAGCGCAGGGTTCTCCTGGCTACACCTTC; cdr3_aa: CASSQAQGSPGYTF
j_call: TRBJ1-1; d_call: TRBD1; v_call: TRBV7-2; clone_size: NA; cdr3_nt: TGTGCCAGCAGCTTACAGGGGGCGCCCACTGAAGCTTTCTTT; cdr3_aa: CASSLQGAPTEAFF
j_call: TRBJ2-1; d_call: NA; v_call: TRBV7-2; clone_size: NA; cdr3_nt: TGTGCCAGCAGCCCCAGTTATGAGCAGTTCTTC; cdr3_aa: CASSPSYEQFF
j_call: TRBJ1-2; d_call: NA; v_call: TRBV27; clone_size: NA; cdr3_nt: TGTGCCAGCAGTCCGCGGGAGGGGGGGACCTATGGCTACACCTTC; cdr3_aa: CASSPREGGTYGYTF
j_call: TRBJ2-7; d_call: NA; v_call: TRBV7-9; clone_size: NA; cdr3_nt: TGTGCCAGCAGCTGGGGAGGCTACTACGAGCAGTACTTC; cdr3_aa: CASSWGGYYEQYF
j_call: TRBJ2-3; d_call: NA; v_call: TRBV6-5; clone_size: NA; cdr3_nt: TGTGCCAGCTACAGGGAAACAGATACGCAGTATTTT; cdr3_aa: CASYRETDTQYF
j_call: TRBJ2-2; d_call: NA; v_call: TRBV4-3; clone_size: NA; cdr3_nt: TGCGCCAGCAGCCAAGATCGGTGGACCGGGGAGCTGTTTTTT; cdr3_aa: CASSQDRWTGELFF
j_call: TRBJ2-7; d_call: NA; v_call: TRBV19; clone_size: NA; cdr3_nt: TGTGCCAGTAGTATAAGTCTAGCCACTTACGAGCAGTACTTC; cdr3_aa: CASSISLATYEQYF
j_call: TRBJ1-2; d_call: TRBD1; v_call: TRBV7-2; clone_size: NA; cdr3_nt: TGTGCCAGCAGCTTAGTAGACAGGGGGCACTATGGCTACACCTTC; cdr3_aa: CASSLVDRGHYGYTF
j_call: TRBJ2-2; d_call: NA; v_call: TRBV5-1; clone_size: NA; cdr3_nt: TGCGCCAGCAGCTTAGGGGCCGGTGGGGAAAGTAAGTCCGGGGAGCTGTTTTTT; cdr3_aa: CASSLGAGGESKSGELFF
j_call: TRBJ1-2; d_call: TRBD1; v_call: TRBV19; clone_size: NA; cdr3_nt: TGTGCCAGTGGTATACGGGGACAGGGAGATGGCTACACCTTC; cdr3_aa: CASGIRGQGDGYTF
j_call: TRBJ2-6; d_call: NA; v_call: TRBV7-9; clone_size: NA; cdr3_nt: TGTGCCAGCAGCTCCACCGACAGCCCCTCTGGGGCCAACGTCCTGACTTTC; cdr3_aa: CASSSTDSPSGANVLTF
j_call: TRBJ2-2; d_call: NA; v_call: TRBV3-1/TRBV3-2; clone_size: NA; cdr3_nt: TGTGCCAGCAGCCCCAGTACCACCGGGGAGCTGTTTTTT; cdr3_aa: CASSPSTTGELFF
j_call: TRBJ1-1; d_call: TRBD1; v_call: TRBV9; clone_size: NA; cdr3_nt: TGTGCCAGCAGCGTACAGGGACAGGGGTGGACTGAAGCTTTCTTT; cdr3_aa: CASSVQGQGWTEAFF
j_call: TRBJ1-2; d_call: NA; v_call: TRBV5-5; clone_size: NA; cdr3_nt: TGTGCCAGCAGCTTGTCTGCGGCAGACCTCTATGGCTACACCTTC; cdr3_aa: CASSLSAADLYGYTF
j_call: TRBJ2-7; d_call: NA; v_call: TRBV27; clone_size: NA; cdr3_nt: TGTGCCAGCAGGACTGGAGTAGAGCAGTACTTC; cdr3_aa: CASRTGVEQYF
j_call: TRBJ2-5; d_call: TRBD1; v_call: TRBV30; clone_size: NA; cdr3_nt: TGTGCCTCTAAGGACAGGGGAGGGGAGACCCAGTACTTC; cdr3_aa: CASKDRGGETQYF
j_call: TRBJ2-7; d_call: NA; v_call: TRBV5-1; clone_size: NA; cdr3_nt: TGCGCCAGCAGCTCACCACAGGGCTACGAGCAGTACTTC; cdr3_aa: CASSSPQGYEQYF
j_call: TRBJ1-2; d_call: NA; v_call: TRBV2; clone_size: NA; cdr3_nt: TGTGCCAGCAGGGTGGACATCAACCCCATCTATGGCTACACCTTC; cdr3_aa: CASRVDINPIYGYTF
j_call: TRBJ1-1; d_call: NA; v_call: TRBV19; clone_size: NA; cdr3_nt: TGTGCCAGTAATCCACAGGTCATCGGGGGTGAAGCTTTCTTT; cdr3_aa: CASNPQVIGGEAFF
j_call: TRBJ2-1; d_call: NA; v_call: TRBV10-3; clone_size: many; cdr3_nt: TGTGCCATCAGTGAGTCGGCAGGGCGGAATGAGCAGTTCTTC; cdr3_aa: CAISESAGRNEQFF
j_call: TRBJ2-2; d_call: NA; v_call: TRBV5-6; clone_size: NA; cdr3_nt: TGTGCCAGCAGCTCACCGACTGGGAACACCGGGGAGCTGTTTTTT; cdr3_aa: CASSSPTGNTGELFF
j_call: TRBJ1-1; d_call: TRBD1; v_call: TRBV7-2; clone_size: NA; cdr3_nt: TGTGCCAGCAGCTTACGCTCGACAGGGGCCGGCAATGAAGCTTTCTTT; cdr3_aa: CASSLRSTGAGNEAFF
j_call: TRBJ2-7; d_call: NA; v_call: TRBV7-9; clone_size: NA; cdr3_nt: TGTGCCAGCAGCTTGGCGGCCGTCTACGAGCAGTACTTC; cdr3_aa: CASSLAAVYEQYF